One and the same sample provided the 21 T cell receptor beta chains below, sequenced in a study of blood T cell repertoires in COVID-19 (TCRdb year 2020). The library was prepared using the immunoSEQ multiplex PCR assay. TCRdb obtained this table from immuneACCESS and retained in-frame rearrangements with V and J assigned. These tables miss some clones; where compared with another copy, unresolved V genes account for less than half of the shortfall, and the remainder is unexplained. This sample comprises roughly 150,000 clones, approximately 86% of them detected only once. Approximately 7% of the sample goes to the ten largest clones. Material: peripheral blood. The receptors shown here come from a man older than 75 with COVID-19, enrolled during active disease.

The chain has TRBV5-4 and TRBJ1-4; D not resolved. The ends were cut back, 4 bases at V and 8 bases at J, with 18 bases in the middle. Germline V CDR1 and CDR2: SGHNT, YYREEE (reference sequence). This CDR3 region has 15 residues. Here the CDR3 DNA reads TGTGCCAGCAGCCCGATACCGGGGTCTCGGGAAAAACTGTTTTTT. Translating gives CASSPIPGSREKLFF.

The V call is TRBV20-1, the J call TRBJ1-5; 8 nucleotides agree with TRBD1. This CDR3 is built from 14 residues. The germline V gene has CDR1 DFQATT and CDR2 SNEGSKA (reference sequence). The ends lost 3 bases at V and 1 base at J; junction bases unmatched: 2. CDR3 sequence: CSASQGASNQPQHF. The CDR3 region has the DNA TGCAGTGCTAGTCAGGGGGCGAGCAATCAGCCCCAGCATTTT.

The chain combines TRBV3-1 (or the pseudogene TRBV3-2) with TRBJ1-4; D not certain. In germline, CDR1 is LGHDT, CDR2 YNNKEL (reference sequence). The CDR3 length is 15 residues. V gave up 5 bases and J gave up 0 bases, with 10 bases separating them. CDR3 nucleotide sequence: TGTGCCAGCAGCTTTTCAGGAACAACTAATGAAAAACTGTTTTTT. Translated, it gives CASSFSGTTNEKLFF.

This clone appeared once. The V and J genes are TRBV6-5 and TRBJ1-5; 8 nucleotides align to TRBD1. The ends lost 11 bases at V and 5 bases at J; junction bases unmatched: 11. The CDR3 spans 14 residues. Germline loops: CDR1 MNHEY, CDR2 SVGAGI. The CDR3 region is CAAEGQGAYQPQHF. The CDR3 DNA is TGTGCCGCCGAGGGGCAGGGGGCTTATCAGCCCCAGCATTTT.

The rearrangement uses TRBV15 and TRBJ2-1; possible D gene TRBD1, 5 bases. Trimming shortened V by 5 bases and J by 7 bases, and 15 bases separated the two germline ends. Germline V gene lookup returns CDR1 LNHNV and CDR2 YYDKDF (reference sequence). The CDR3 consists of 14 residues. The CDR3 bases are TGTGCCACCAGCCTCAGGGAACTCATTAATGAGCAGTTCTTC. As protein: CATSLRELINEQFF.

This sequence joins TRBV7-3 and TRBJ2-5, with 12 bases identical to TRBD2. The V segment lost 5 bases and the J segment 3 bases; nucleotides outside the gene matches: 13. This CDR3 has 18 residues. The germline V gene encodes CDR1 SGHTA and CDR2 FQGTGA. In DNA, the CDR3 is TGTGCCAGCAGCCACGAACTAGCGGGGGGACCGATGGAAGAGACCCAGTACTTC. Its protein product is CASSHELAGGPMEETQYF.

The chain links TRBV2 to TRBJ2-3, with 11 bases fitting TRBD2. CDR1 and CDR2 (germline): SNHLY, FYNNEI. This CDR3 is built from 14 residues. Trimming cost V 8 bases and J 5 bases; bases outside gene matches: 6. The CDR3 loop is CASRALAGEDTQYF. The CDR3 DNA is TGTGCCAGCCGAGCACTAGCGGGGGAAGATACGCAGTATTTT.

This sequence joins TRBV10-3 and TRBJ2-3; TRBD2 agrees at 8 bases. The CDR3 sequence is 15 residues long. Germline assignment: CDR1 ENHRY and CDR2 SYGVKD. The V and J ends lost 3 bases and 8 bases, in that order; junction bases with no gene match: 10. The CDR3 sequence: CAISDRGGRGGTQYF. The DNA of the CDR3 is TGTGCCATCAGTGACCGGGGGGGTCGGGGTGGTACGCAGTATTTT.

The V and J genes are TRBV6-2 or TRBV6-3 and TRBJ2-5; TRBD1 is a possible D gene (5 bases). CDR1 and CDR2 (germline): MNHEY, SVGEGT. V shed 0 bases and J shed 2 bases, with 16 bases lying between them. This CDR3 spans 17 amino acids. The CDR3 DNA reads TGTGCCAGCAGTTACTCGCCTTCAAGGGGCGAGCAAGAGACCCAGTACTTC. Translating gives CASSYSPSRGEQETQYF.

The chain recombines TRBV19 with TRBJ2-2; 8 bases map to TRBD1. Germline loops: CDR1 LNHDA, CDR2 SQIVND (reference sequence). The CDR3 loop spans 14 amino acids. V gave up 8 bases and J gave up 1 base; unmatched junction bases: 3. The CDR3 region has the DNA TGTGCCAGTGGAACAGGGGGGAACACCGGGGAGCTGTTTTTT. This translates into CASGTGGNTGELFF.

The chain combines TRBV25-1 with TRBJ1-2; perhaps TRBD1 as D (5 bases). Trimming shortened V by 2 bases and J by 2 bases, and 9 bases separated the two germline ends. The CDR3 length is 14 residues. Germline CDR1 is MGHDK and CDR2 is SYGVNS. CDR3 protein: CASSEGGGNYGYTF. The CDR3, as DNA: TGTGCCAGCAGTGAAGGGGGAGGGAACTATGGCTACACCTTC.

This chain connects TRBV9 to TRBJ1-2; TRBD1 might be the D (5 bases). Germline V CDR1 and CDR2: SGDLS, YYNGEE. The CDR3 length is 13 residues. Trimming stripped 2 bases from V and 7 bases from J, with 12 bases between. CDR3 residues: CASSVGRVFGYTF. The CDR3 DNA reads TGTGCCAGCAGCGTCGGCAGGGTGTTTGGCTACACCTTC.

This clone was picked up a small number of times. This chain uses TRBV6-2 or TRBV6-3 with TRBJ1-5; 9 bases match TRBD1. V was pared by 5 bases and J by 5 bases, with 10 bases of the junction left unmatched. This CDR3 contains 16 residues. The germline gives CDR1 MNHEY, CDR2 SVGEGT. The CDR3 sequence is CASSPPSTGGHQPQHF. Here the CDR3 DNA reads TGTGCCAGCAGTCCACCCTCGACAGGGGGACATCAGCCCCAGCATTTT.

The chain recombines TRBV3-1 (or the pseudogene TRBV3-2) with TRBJ2-3, with TRBD2 matching over 7 bases. V trimming: 4 bases; J trimming: 6 bases; junction bases outside the gene matches: 4. The CDR3 has 13 amino acids. Germline V gene sequence: CDR1 LGHDT, CDR2 YNNKEL (reference sequence). CDR3 amino acids: CASSLSGADTQYF. Here the CDR3 DNA reads TGTGCCAGCAGCCTAAGCGGGGCTGATACGCAGTATTTT.

In nucleotides, the CDR3 is TGTGCCAGCAGCTTAGTGGGTAGCGGGGGGGACAATGAGCAGTTCTTC. Residues: CASSLVGSGGDNEQFF. The genes are TRBV13 and TRBJ2-1, with 11 bases that match TRBD2. The V gene end was trimmed by 1 base and the J gene end by 5 bases; junction bases not matched to a gene: 4. The germline V gene encodes CDR1 PRHDT and CDR2 FYEKMQ (reference sequence). CDR3 length: 16 amino acids.

There are a few counts of this clone. This chain links TRBV5-6 with TRBJ2-7, with TRBD2 identical over 12 bases. The CDR3 totals 16 residues. V lost 3 bases, J lost 3 bases, and 7 bases stayed unmatched. In germline, CDR1 is SGHDT, CDR2 YYEEEE. The CDR3 DNA sequence: TGTGCCAGCAGCTATGATAGACTAGCGGGGGTCTACGAGCAGTACTTC. Amino acids: CASSYDRLAGVYEQYF.

J is TRBJ2-3 and V is TRBV15; no clear D. The V end lost 8 bases, the J end lost 13 bases, and 16 bases lay between the germline ends. The germline V gene encodes CDR1 LNHNV and CDR2 YYDKDF (reference sequence). The CDR3 consists of 11 residues. The CDR3 spells CATSLADNKYF. DNA for the CDR3: TGTGCCACCTCACTCGCGGATAATAAGTATTTT.

The chain uses TRBV25-1 and TRBJ1-3; 8 bases map to TRBD1. With V trimmed by 2 bases and J by 3 bases, 6 bases remained unmatched. There are 16 residues in the CDR3. Germline V lookup: CDR1 MGHDK, CDR2 SYGVNS. This CDR3 reads CASSERRTGIGNTIYF. As DNA, the CDR3 is TGTGCCAGCAGTGAACGAAGGACAGGGATTGGAAACACCATATATTTT.

The rearrangement links TRBV24-1 to TRBJ2-5; maybe TRBD1 (6 bases). This CDR3 has 15 residues. Looked up from germline, CDR1 is KGHDR and CDR2 is SFDVKD. V dropped 4 bases and J dropped 5 bases, with 16 bases sitting between them. The CDR3 nucleotides read TGTGCCACCAGTGACGAACAGGGCCCGATCGAGACCCAGTACTTC. It yields the protein CATSDEQGPIETQYF.

The V call is TRBV5-8, the J call TRBJ1-4, with D maybe TRBD1 (6 bases). Germline V gene lookup returns CDR1 SGHTS and CDR2 YDEGEE. This CDR3 is 18 amino acids long. Deletions cut 0 bases from V and 0 bases from J, with 15 bases between. CDR3 in DNA: TGTGCCAGCAGCTTGGCGCGACAGGCAGAGGCAACTAATGAAAAACTGTTTTTT. Its protein is CASSLARQAEATNEKLFF.

The chain recombines TRBV5-4 with TRBJ1-6, with 8 bases identical to TRBD1. V trimming: 4 bases; J trimming: 14 bases; junction bases outside the gene matches: 5. The germline V gene encodes CDR1 SGHNT and CDR2 YYREEE (reference sequence). The CDR3 has 12 residues. CDR3 loop: CASSQGQGTLHF. CDR3 sequence (DNA): TGTGCCAGCAGCCAAGGACAGGGCACCCTCCACTTT.